A single sample is the source of the 6 T cell receptor beta chains below, sequenced in a study of human T cells and chemical hapten exposure. The sample's time point: patch test 2, 6 weeks after DPC sensitization. Treatment noted: therapeutic diphenylcyclopropenone sensitization with weekly scalp DPC. TCRdb ran MiXCR on the RACE reads and lists one entry per CDR3 protein. This table holds about 40,000 distinct CDR3 sequences, about 3% found once. The specimen was whole blood, collected in connection with sensitization to the hapten diphenylcyclopropenone (DPC). These receptor sequences come from a man aged 35 to 55 with alopecia areata. Some clones in this sample may be carry-over from other donors' samples.

This clonotype was counted ten times or more. This chain links TRBV7-2 with TRBJ1-3; no clear D. CDR1 SGHTA and CDR2 FQGNSA come from the germline V gene. With 2 bases removed from V and 0 bases from J, the gap between germline ends came to 11 bases. The CDR3 is 16 amino acids. The CDR3 loop is CASSLQPPNSGNTIYF. The CDR3 DNA sequence: TGTGCCAGCAGCTTACAGCCACCGAACTCTGGAAACACCATATATTTT.

Many counts were recorded for this clonotype. At one of its ends the junction is not consistent with the germline gene, which may arise from a read error. The chain couples TRBV7-9 to TRBJ2-7; perhaps TRBD2 as D (6 bases). Germline-derived CDR1 and CDR2 are SEHNR and FQNEAQ (reference sequence). The CDR3 sequence is 15 residues long. CDR3 amino acids: CASSLDGGTSSEQYF. In DNA form, the CDR3 reads TGTGCCAGCAGCTTAGATGGCGGGACGTCCTCCGAGCAGTACTTC.

Ten or more counts support this clonotype. The rearrangement joins TRBV5-1 to TRBJ2-1; 10 nucleotides line up with TRBD2. Trimming cost V 1 base and J 6 bases; bases outside gene matches: 4. There are 15 residues in the CDR3. The germline V gene has CDR1 SGHRS and CDR2 YFSETQ. In nucleotides, the CDR3 is TGCGCCAGCAGCTTGATGGCTAGCGGGAGCAATGAGCAGTTCTTC. Amino acid sequence: CASSLMASGSNEQFF.

This clonotype was seen many times. The V gene is TRBV6-2 or TRBV6-3, the J gene TRBJ2-7, with a tentative D call TRBD2 (6 bases). This CDR3 has 14 residues. Germline V gives CDR1 MNHEY, CDR2 SVGEGT. Between the trimmed V and J ends, which lost 5 bases and 0 bases, there was a span of 11 bases. The CDR3 nucleotides are TGTGCCAGCAGTGACCGGACTAACTCCTACGAGCAGTACTTC. It codes for CASSDRTNSYEQYF.

This clonotype came up a few times. V is TRBV14 and J is TRBJ2-1, with D perhaps matching TRBD2 (5 bases). Trimming removed 0 bases at V and 8 bases at J, with 17 bases between. CDR1 and CDR2 from the germline V gene are SGHDN and FVKESK. This CDR3 comprises 16 residues. CDR3 residues: CASSQELATRRDEQFF. DNA for the CDR3: TGTGCCAGCAGCCAAGAGTTAGCGACGAGACGAGATGAGCAGTTCTTC.

This clonotype was seen repeatedly, ten times or more. This chain connects TRBV15 to TRBJ2-1; D is possibly TRBD2 (6 bases). The CDR3 covers 12 residues. Trimming removed 8 bases from V and 8 bases from J, with 13 bases in between. The V gene's germline CDR1 is LNHNV and CDR2 YYDKDF (reference sequence). CDR3 residues: CATGSGVDEQFF. Here the CDR3 DNA reads TGTGCCACCGGTAGCGGCGTCGATGAGCAGTTCTTC.